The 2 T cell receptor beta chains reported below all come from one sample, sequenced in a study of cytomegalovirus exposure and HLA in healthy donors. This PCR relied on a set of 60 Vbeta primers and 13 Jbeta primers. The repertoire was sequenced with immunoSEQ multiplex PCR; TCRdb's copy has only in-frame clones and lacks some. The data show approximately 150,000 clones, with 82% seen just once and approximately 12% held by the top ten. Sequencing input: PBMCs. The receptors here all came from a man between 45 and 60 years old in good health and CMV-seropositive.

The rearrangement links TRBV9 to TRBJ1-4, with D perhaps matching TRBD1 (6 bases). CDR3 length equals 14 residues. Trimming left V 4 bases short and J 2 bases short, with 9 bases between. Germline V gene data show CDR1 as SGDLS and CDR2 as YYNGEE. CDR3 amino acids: CASSRQGTNEKLFF. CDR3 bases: TGTGCCAGCAGCCGGCAGGGGACTAATGAAAAACTGTTTTTT.

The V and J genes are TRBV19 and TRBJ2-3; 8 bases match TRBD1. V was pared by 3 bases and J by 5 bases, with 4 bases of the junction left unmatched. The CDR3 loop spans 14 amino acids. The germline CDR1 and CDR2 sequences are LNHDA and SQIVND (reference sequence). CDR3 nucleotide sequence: TGTGCCAGTAGTATCCAGGGGGCTCGAGATACGCAGTATTTT. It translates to CASSIQGARDTQYF.